The present entry profiles one T cell receptor beta chain with its context. Its antigen is unknown. Measured with immunoSEQ multiplex PCR; TCRdb has only the in-frame clones, and not every one. The sample has 83,000 or so clones; around 80% are singletons. The CDR3 is 11 residues long. The V gene lost 6 bases and the J gene lost 4 bases, with 5 bases spanning the gap. The V gene's germline CDR1 is MDHEN and CDR2 SYDVKM. The source of the sample is a study of lymphopenia after photon versus proton radiotherapy. The study, taken as a whole, reports: A bigger post-nadir fall in TCR diversity correlated inversely with survival time in deceased patients. Survival link was tested only in deceased patients; proton benefit remains a possibility.

The rearrangement uses TRBV28 and TRBJ2-3, with D uncertain. The receptor was isolated from a man aged 60-69 years with pancreatic cancer. The sample was peripheral blood, taken from a patient treated with proton-based radiotherapy. CDR3 residues: CASSRSDTQYF. CDR3 nucleotide sequence: TGTGCCAGCAGCCGCTCAGATACGCAGTATTTT.